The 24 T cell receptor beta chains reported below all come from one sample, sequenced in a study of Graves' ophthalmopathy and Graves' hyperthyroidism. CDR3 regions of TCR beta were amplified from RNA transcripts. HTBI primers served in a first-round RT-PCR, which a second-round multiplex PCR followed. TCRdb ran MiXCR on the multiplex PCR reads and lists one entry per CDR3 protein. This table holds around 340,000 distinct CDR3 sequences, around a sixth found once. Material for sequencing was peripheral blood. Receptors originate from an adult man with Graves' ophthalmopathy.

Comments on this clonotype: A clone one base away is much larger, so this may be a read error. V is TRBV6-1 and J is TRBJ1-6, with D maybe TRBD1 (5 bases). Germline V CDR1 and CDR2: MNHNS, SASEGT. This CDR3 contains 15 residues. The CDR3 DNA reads TGTGCCAGCAGTGTCTCTCGGGGGTCTTATTCATCCCTCCACTTT. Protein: CASSVSRGSYSSLHF.

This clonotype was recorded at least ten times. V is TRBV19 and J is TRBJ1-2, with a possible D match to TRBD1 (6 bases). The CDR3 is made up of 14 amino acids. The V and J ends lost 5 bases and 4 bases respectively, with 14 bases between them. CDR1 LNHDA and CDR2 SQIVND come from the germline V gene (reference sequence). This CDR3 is CASSRTTGSYGYTF. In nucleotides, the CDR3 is TGTGCCAGTAGTCGTACAACAGGGTCCTATGGCTACACCTTC.

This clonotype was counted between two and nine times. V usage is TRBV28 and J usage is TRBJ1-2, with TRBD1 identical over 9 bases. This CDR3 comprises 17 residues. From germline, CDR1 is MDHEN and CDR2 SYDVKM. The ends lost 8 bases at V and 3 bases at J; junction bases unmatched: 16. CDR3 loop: CASGVRRTGGGHYGYTF. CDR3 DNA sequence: TGTGCCAGCGGGGTCCGTCGAACAGGGGGCGGGCACTATGGCTACACCTTC.

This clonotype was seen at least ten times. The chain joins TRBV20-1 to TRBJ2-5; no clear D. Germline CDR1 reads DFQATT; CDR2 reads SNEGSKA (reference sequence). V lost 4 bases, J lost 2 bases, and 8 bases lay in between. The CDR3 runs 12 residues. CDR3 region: CSAKKEQETQYF. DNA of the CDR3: TGCAGTGCTAAAAAAGAACAAGAGACCCAGTACTTC.

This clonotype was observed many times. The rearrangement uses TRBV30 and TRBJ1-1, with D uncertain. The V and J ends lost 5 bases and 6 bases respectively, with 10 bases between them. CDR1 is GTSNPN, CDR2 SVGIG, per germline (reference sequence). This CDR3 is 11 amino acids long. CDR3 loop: CAWWSEAEAFF. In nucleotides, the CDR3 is TGTGCCTGGTGGTCGGAGGCTGAAGCTTTCTTT.

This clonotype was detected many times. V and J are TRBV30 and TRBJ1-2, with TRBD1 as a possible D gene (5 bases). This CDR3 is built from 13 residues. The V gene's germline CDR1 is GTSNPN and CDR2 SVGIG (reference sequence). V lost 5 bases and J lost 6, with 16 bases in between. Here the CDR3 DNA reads TGTGCCTGGGGGGACCGACCGGGAGATGGCTACACCTTC. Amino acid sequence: CAWGDRPGDGYTF.

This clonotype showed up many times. CDR3: CASSSGGGQPQHF. DNA of the CDR3: TGTGCCAGCAGTTCAGGGGGAGGCCAGCCCCAGCATTTT. The gene calls are TRBV12-3 or TRBV12-4 and TRBJ1-5; 7 bases map to TRBD1. V lost 4 bases to trimming and J lost 7 bases; unmatched junction nucleotides: 4. This CDR3 comprises 13 residues.

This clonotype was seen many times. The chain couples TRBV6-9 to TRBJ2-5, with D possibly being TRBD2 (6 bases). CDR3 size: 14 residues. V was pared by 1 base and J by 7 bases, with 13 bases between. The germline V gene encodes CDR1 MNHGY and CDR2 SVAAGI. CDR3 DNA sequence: TGTGCCAGCAGTTATTTAGACCCCGGGGGGACCCAGTACTTC. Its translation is CASSYLDPGGTQYF.

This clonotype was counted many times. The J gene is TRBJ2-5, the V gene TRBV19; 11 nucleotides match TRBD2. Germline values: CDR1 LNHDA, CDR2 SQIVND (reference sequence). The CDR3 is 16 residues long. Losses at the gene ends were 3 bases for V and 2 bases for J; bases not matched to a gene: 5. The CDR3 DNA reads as TGTGCCAGTAGTATCGGGGGACTAGCGGCACAAGAGACCCAGTACTTC. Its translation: CASSIGGLAAQETQYF.

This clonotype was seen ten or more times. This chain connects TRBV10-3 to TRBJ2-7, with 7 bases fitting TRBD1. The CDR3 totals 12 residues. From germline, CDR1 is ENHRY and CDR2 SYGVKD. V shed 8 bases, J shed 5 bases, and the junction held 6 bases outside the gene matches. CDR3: CAIRRQGHEQYF. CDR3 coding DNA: TGTGCCATCCGCCGACAGGGCCACGAGCAGTACTTC.

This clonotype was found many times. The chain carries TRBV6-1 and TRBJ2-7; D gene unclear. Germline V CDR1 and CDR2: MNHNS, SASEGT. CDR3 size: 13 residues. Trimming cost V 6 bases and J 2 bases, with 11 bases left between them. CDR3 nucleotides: TGTGCCAGCAGCGGTGAAGGGACCTACGAGCAGTACTTC. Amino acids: CASSGEGTYEQYF.

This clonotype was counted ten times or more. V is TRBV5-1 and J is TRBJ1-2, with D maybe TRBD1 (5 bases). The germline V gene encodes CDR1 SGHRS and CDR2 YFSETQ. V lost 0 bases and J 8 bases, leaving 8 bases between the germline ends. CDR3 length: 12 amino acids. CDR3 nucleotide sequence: TGCGCCAGCAGCTTGGAGCGGGGGGGCTACACCTTC. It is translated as CASSLERGGYTF.

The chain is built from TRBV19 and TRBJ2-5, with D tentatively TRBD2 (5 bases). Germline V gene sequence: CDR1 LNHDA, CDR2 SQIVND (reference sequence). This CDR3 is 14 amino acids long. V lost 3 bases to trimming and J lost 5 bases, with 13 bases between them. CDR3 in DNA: TGTGCCAGTAGTATCGCGGGCCTGGGGGAGACCCAGTACTTC. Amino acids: CASSIAGLGETQYF.

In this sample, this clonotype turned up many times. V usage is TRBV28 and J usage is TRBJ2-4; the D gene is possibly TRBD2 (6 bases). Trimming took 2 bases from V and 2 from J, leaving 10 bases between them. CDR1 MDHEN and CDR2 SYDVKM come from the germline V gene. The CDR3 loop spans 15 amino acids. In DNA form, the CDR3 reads TGTGCCAGCAGTTTAGTGGGGGGTTCCAAAAACATTCAGTACTTC. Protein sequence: CASSLVGGSKNIQYF.

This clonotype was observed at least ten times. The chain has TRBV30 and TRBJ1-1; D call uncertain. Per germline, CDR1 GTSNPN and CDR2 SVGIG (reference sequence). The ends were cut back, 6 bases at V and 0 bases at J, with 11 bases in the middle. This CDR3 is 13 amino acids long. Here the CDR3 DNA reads TGTGCCTGTGGTTGGGATTTGAACACTGAAGCTTTCTTT. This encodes CACGWDLNTEAFF. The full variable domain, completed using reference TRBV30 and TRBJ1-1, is SQTIHQWPATLVQPVGSPLSLECTVEGTSNPNLYWYRQAAGRGLQLLFYSVGIGQISSEVPQNLSASRPQDRQFILSSKKLLLSDSGFYLCACGWDLNTEAFFGQGTRLTVV.

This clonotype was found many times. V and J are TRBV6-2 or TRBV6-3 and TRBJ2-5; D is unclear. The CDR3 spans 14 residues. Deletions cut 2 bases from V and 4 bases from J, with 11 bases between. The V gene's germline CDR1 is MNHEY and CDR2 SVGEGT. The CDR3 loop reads CASSYHGPGETQYF. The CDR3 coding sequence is TGTGCCAGCAGTTACCACGGTCCCGGAGAGACCCAGTACTTC.

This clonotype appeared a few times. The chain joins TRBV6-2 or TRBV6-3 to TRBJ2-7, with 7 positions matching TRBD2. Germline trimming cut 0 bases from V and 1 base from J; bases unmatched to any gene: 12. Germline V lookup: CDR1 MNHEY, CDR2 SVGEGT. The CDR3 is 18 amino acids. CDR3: CASSYSLGTSVQSYEQYF. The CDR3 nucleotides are TGTGCCAGCAGTTACTCTCTTGGCACTAGCGTACAATCCTACGAGCAGTACTTC.

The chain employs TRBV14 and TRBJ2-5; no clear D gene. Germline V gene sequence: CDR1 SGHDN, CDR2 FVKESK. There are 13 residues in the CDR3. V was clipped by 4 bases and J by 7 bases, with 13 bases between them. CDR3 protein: CASSLGGLGTQYF. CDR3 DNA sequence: TGTGCCAGCAGCCTTGGCGGCTTGGGGACCCAGTACTTC.

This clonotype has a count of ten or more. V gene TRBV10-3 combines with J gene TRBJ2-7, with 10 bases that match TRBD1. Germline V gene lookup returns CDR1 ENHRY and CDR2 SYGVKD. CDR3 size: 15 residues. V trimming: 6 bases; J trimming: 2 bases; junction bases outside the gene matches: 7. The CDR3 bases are TGTGCCATCAGCCGAACCGGGACAGGGGCCTACGAGCAGTACTTC. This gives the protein CAISRTGTGAYEQYF.

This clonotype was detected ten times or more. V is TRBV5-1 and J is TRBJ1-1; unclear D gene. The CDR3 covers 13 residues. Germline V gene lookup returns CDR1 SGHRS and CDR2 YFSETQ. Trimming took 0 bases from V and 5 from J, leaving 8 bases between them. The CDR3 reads CASSLGGLTEAFF. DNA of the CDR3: TGCGCCAGCAGCTTGGGAGGGTTGACTGAAGCTTTCTTT.

CDR3 sequence: CASSMLAGEETQYF. In DNA form, the CDR3 reads TGTGCCAGCAGTATGTTAGCGGGAGAAGAGACCCAGTACTTC. The rearrangement links TRBV6-2 or TRBV6-3 to TRBJ2-5, with 9 bases aligning to TRBD2. V dropped 5 bases and J dropped 3; count of bases not matched to a gene: 4. There are 14 residues in the CDR3. CDR1 and CDR2 (germline): MNHEY, SVGEGT.

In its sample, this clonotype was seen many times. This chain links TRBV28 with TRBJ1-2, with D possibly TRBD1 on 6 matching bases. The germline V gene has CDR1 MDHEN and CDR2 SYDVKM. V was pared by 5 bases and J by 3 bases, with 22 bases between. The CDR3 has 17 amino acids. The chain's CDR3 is CASSPPLGHLLHYGYTF. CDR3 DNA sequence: TGTGCCAGCAGTCCCCCTCTGGGACACCTTCTGCACTATGGCTACACCTTC.

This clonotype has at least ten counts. CDR3 in amino acids: CASRRSRGFEQYF. The CDR3 coding sequence is TGTGCCAGCAGACGATCGAGGGGATTCGAGCAGTACTTC. V is TRBV6-1 and J is TRBJ2-7, with D perhaps matching TRBD1 or TRBD2 (5 bases each). V lost 6 bases, J lost 6 bases, and 15 bases lay in between. CDR3 length: 13 residues. The germline V gene has CDR1 MNHNS and CDR2 SASEGT.

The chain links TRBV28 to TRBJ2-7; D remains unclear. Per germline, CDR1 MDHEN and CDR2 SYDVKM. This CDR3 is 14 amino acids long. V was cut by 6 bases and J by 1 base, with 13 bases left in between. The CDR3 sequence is CASRTATDSYEQYF. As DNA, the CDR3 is TGTGCCAGCAGGACGGCGACGGATTCCTACGAGCAGTACTTC.